This entry describes one T cell receptor (beta chain). Its specificity is unknown. Looked up from germline, CDR1 is LGHNA and CDR2 is YSLEER. The CDR3 sequence is 15 residues long. Trimming at V came to 3 bases and at J to 6 bases, leaving 5 bases not matched to a gene. Some clones are missing from TCRdb's copy, which holds only in-frame ones; the method was immunoSEQ multiplex PCR. The table includes tens of thousands of clones, roughly 84% detected once. This sample stems from a study of T cell therapy after organ transplantation. On the study more broadly: 20 to 29 weeks after therapy completion, long-term post-therapy blood was collected.

General observations from the study: Nonresponders had marked pretherapy clonal expansions and little post-therapy change. Antirejection and antiviral medication effects could not be assessed. Both transferred clonotypes and endogenous ones absent from products apparently reconstituted.

The time point here: 20-29 weeks after completion of therapy. The origin of this receptor is a human patient who had received a solid organ transplant and had CMV disease. A share of the T cells may be of graft donor origin. The rearrangement links TRBV4-3 to TRBJ1-5; 10 nucleotides agree with TRBD1. This sample comprised CD8+ T cells from blood, obtained after autologous CMV-specific T cell therapy. The CDR3: CASSQSTGGFQPQHF. CDR3 DNA: TGCGCCAGCAGCCAGTCGACAGGGGGCTTTCAGCCCCAGCATTTT.